This entry lists 26 T cell receptor beta chains sequenced from one sample in a study of brain T cells in children with intractable seizures. Here immunoSEQ multiplex PCR was the method, and the copy in TCRdb shows in-frame clones only, minus some. The table includes about 320,000 clones, over 90% detected once. The time point was: blood from clinic visit 5 months post-surgery; TSC patient then seizure free. Here the sequenced sample was peripheral blood, taken less than 6 months after surgery. Receptors originate from a boy younger than two with tuberous sclerosis and intractable seizures.

This clone is a singleton in its sample. The chain combines TRBV7-6 with TRBJ2-1; TRBD2 is a possible D gene (6 bases). The germline gives CDR1 SGHVS, CDR2 FNYEAQ. This CDR3 has 17 amino acids. V dropped 1 base and J dropped 3 bases, with 16 bases sitting between them. The CDR3 reads CASSLVIAGRNYNEQFF. The DNA of the CDR3 is TGTGCCAGCAGCTTAGTTATCGCGGGGAGGAACTACAATGAGCAGTTCTTC.

CDR3 sequence reads: CAYYPYEASYNEQFF. The CDR3 nucleotides are TGTGCGTATTACCCATACGAAGCCTCCTACAATGAGCAGTTCTTC. The genes are TRBV19 and TRBJ2-1; D is unresolved. Germline V gene data show CDR1 as LNHDA and CDR2 as SQIVND (reference sequence). This CDR3 contains 15 residues.

This chain connects TRBV30 to TRBJ1-1; TRBD1 matches at 8 bases. From germline, CDR1 is GTSNPN and CDR2 SVGIG (reference sequence). J gave up 1 base and V 4 bases, and 8 bases lay outside the gene matches. The CDR3 has 15 amino acids. The CDR3 nucleotides are TGTGCCTGGATATACCGGGACAGGAGGAACACTGAAGCTTTCTTT. It yields the protein CAWIYRDRRNTEAFF.

The chain combines TRBV7-6 with TRBJ2-3, with 10 bases fitting TRBD2. The CDR3 is 15 residues long. The V gene's germline CDR1 is SGHVS and CDR2 FNYEAQ. Unmatched junction bases numbered 8, after V lost 5 bases and J lost 6 bases. The CDR3: CASSVAAGGLDTQYF. The CDR3 region has the DNA TGTGCCAGCAGCGTCGCAGCGGGAGGGCTGGATACGCAGTATTTT.

This sequence joins TRBV28 and TRBJ2-7, with 8 positions matching TRBD2. This CDR3 has 14 amino acids. The V gene's germline CDR1 is MDHEN and CDR2 SYDVKM. The V and J ends lost 2 bases and 2 bases, in that order; junction bases with no gene match: 2. The DNA for the CDR3 is TGTGCCAGCAGTTTAGCGGGAGGACCCTACGAGCAGTACTTC. Its protein is CASSLAGGPYEQYF.

This chain's CDR3 is CASRDQAGGANTGELFF. As DNA, the CDR3 is TGTGCCAGCAGAGACCAGGCAGGGGGCGCGAACACCGGGGAGCTGTTTTTT. The J gene is TRBJ2-2, the V gene TRBV2; 8 bases agree with TRBD1. The V gene's germline CDR1 is SNHLY and CDR2 FYNNEI. This CDR3 contains 17 residues. V shed 6 bases and J 0 bases; nucleotides not matched to a gene: 9.

J is TRBJ1-1 and V is TRBV5-4; TRBD1 matches 8 bases. CDR1 and CDR2 (germline): SGHNT, YYREEE (reference sequence). The junction had 8 bases not matched to a gene; V was cut back by 1 base and J by 6 bases. The CDR3 covers 15 residues. The CDR3 nucleotides are TGTGCCAGCAGCTTGCGGACAGGGATTAGTTCTGAAGCTTTCTTT. The encoded protein is CASSLRTGISSEAFF.

The chain combines TRBV27 with TRBJ2-5; D unresolved. The CDR3 consists of 16 residues. Trimming removed 0 bases at V and 1 base at J, with 12 bases between. Germline CDR1 and CDR2: MNHEY and SMNVEV (reference sequence). For the CDR3, the DNA is TGTGCCAGCAGTTTATCGTCTGCGGAAACCCAAGAGACCCAGTACTTC. Its translation is CASSLSSAETQETQYF.

The rearrangement links TRBV7-8 to TRBJ1-3, with 7 positions matching TRBD1. The CDR3 is 16 amino acids. Germline-derived CDR1 and CDR2 are SGHVS and FQNEAQ. The ends lost 5 bases at V and 2 bases at J; junction bases unmatched: 9. The CDR3 sequence: CASSPDRVYPGNTIYF. The CDR3 DNA sequence: TGTGCCAGCAGCCCAGACAGGGTGTATCCTGGAAACACCATATATTTT.

Note on this clone: The sample holds other DNA sequences that translate to the same CDR3. The chain couples TRBV12-3 or TRBV12-4 to TRBJ2-7, with 7 nucleotides matching TRBD2. Germline trimming cut 2 bases from V and 3 bases from J; bases unmatched to any gene: 1. CDR3 length equals 13 residues. The CDR3 spells CASSLTGGYEQYF. CDR3 bases: TGTGCCAGCAGTTTAACGGGGGGCTACGAGCAGTACTTC.

The J gene is TRBJ2-1, the V gene TRBV5-1; 8 bases line up with TRBD2. CDR1 SGHRS and CDR2 YFSETQ come from the germline V gene. J gave up 6 bases and V 4 bases, and 12 bases lay outside the gene matches. This CDR3 has 16 residues. CDR3 sequence: CASSDPAGGPTNEQFF. The CDR3 nucleotides read TGCGCCAGCAGCGACCCGGCGGGAGGACCTACCAATGAGCAGTTCTTC.

The V call is TRBV4-1, the J call TRBJ2-1; 9 bases fit TRBD2. The CDR3 is made up of 19 amino acids. Germline V gene data show CDR1 as MGHRA and CDR2 as YSYEKL. V trimming: 0 bases; J trimming: 8 bases; junction bases outside the gene matches: 17. For the CDR3, the DNA is TGCGCCAGCAGCCAAGATAAGGTAATAGCGGGAGTAAAAGGATATGAGCAGTTCTTC. It codes for CASSQDKVIAGVKGYEQFF.

The rearrangement joins TRBV10-3 to TRBJ2-5; 7 nucleotides agree with TRBD1. Losses at the gene ends were 4 bases for V and 5 bases for J; bases not matched to a gene: 13. CDR1 and CDR2 (germline): ENHRY, SYGVKD. The CDR3 spans 16 residues. CDR3 region: CAISGGTVSTRETQYF. The CDR3, as DNA: TGTGCCATCAGTGGGGGGACAGTTTCAACTAGGGAGACCCAGTACTTC.

The chain joins TRBV29-1 to TRBJ1-1; TRBD1 matches 8 bases. This CDR3 is 13 amino acids long. Germline-derived CDR1 and CDR2 are SQVTM and ANQGSEA. V was pared by 6 bases and J by 2 bases, with 5 bases of the junction left unmatched. The CDR3 here is CSVQDRGNTEAFF. The CDR3 bases are TGCAGCGTCCAAGACAGGGGTAACACTGAAGCTTTCTTT.

The chain carries TRBV30 and TRBJ2-3, with D unclear. V lost 3 bases and J lost 2, with 9 bases in between. The CDR3 is 13 residues long. Germline CDR1 is GTSNPN and CDR2 is SVGIG (reference sequence). The CDR3 DNA reads TGTGCCTGGAGAGGCGGACCCACAGATACGCAGTATTTT. As protein: CAWRGGPTDTQYF.

A single count supports this clone. The chain employs TRBV19 and TRBJ2-4, with TRBD2 identical over 9 bases. In germline, CDR1 is LNHDA, CDR2 SQIVND (reference sequence). Germline trimming cut 5 bases from V and 0 bases from J; bases unmatched to any gene: 11. CDR3 length: 18 amino acids. The CDR3 loop is CASSPRSGGVLAKNIQYF. Here the CDR3 DNA reads TGTGCCAGTAGTCCCCGTAGCGGGGGAGTTCTAGCCAAAAACATTCAGTACTTC.

The CDR3 reads CASSRSGGGEQYF. The CDR3 DNA is TGTGCCAGCAGTCGGTCGGGAGGGGGTGAGCAGTACTTC. The chain has TRBV27 and TRBJ2-7, with 8 nucleotides matching TRBD2. The V segment lost 5 bases and the J segment 7 bases; nucleotides outside the gene matches: 7. The V gene's germline CDR1 is MNHEY and CDR2 SMNVEV (reference sequence). The CDR3 has 13 amino acids.

In its sample, this clone was seen once. This rearrangement joins TRBV7-3 to TRBJ1-1; D perhaps matches TRBD1 (5 bases). CDR1 and CDR2 from the germline V gene are SGHTA and FQGTGA. This CDR3 contains 13 residues. V was cut by 5 bases and J by 6 bases, with 13 bases left in between. CDR3 loop: CASSMGGGAEAFF. The DNA for the CDR3 is TGTGCCAGCAGCATGGGCGGGGGAGCTGAAGCTTTCTTT.

The V call is TRBV6-1, the J call TRBJ1-3; D is undetermined. Per the germline V gene, CDR1 is MNHNS and CDR2 is SASEGT. The germline V and J ends were trimmed by 2 bases and 10 bases, with 18 bases remaining between them. The CDR3 totals 15 residues. The CDR3 reads CASSEYPKSPATIYF. CDR3 sequence (DNA): TGTGCCAGCAGTGAATACCCGAAATCCCCCGCAACCATATATTTT.

CDR3 loop: CASSTDRGRDGYTF. In nucleotides, the CDR3 is TGTGCCAGCTCTACGGACAGGGGGCGCGACGGCTACACCTTC. The chain joins TRBV7-9 to TRBJ1-2; TRBD1 matches at 11 bases. There are 14 residues in the CDR3. CDR1 is SEHNR, CDR2 FQNEAQ, per germline (reference sequence). With V trimmed by 8 bases and J by 8 bases, 10 bases remained unmatched.

V gene TRBV7-9 combines with J gene TRBJ2-1; D is unresolved. Trimming cost V 8 bases and J 9 bases, with 8 bases left between them. The CDR3 loop spans 10 amino acids. Germline values: CDR1 SEHNR, CDR2 FQNEAQ (reference sequence). The CDR3 is CASGNFEQFF. CDR3 bases: TGTGCCAGCGGAAACTTTGAGCAGTTCTTC.

The chain combines TRBV24-1 with TRBJ2-7; 10 bases align to TRBD1. This CDR3 comprises 15 residues. Germline values: CDR1 KGHDR, CDR2 SFDVKD. V shed 0 bases and J 6 bases; nucleotides not matched to a gene: 4. The CDR3 loop reads CATSDLRTGGVEQYF. The CDR3 nucleotides read TGTGCCACCAGTGATTTGCGGACAGGGGGGGTCGAGCAGTACTTC.

V is TRBV20-1 and J is TRBJ1-1; TRBD1 aligns across 7 bases. The CDR3 length is 17 residues. Per the germline V gene, CDR1 is DFQATT and CDR2 is SNEGSKA (reference sequence). V shed 3 bases and J 0 bases; nucleotides not matched to a gene: 13. The CDR3 DNA is TGCAGTGCTAGTCAAGGGGGCCAAGGGCCCATGAACACTGAAGCTTTCTTT. Translating it yields CSASQGGQGPMNTEAFF.

The chain is built from TRBV7-6 and TRBJ2-7, with TRBD2 identical over 14 bases. The J segment lost 6 bases and the V segment lost 5 bases, leaving 9 bases of the junction unmatched. Germline loops: CDR1 SGHVS, CDR2 FNYEAQ. There are 16 residues in the CDR3. CDR3 in amino acids: CASSQGTSGSGGEQYF. For the CDR3, the DNA is TGTGCCAGCAGCCAGGGGACTAGCGGGAGTGGAGGCGAGCAGTACTTC.

V gene TRBV7-8 combines with J gene TRBJ2-3; tentative D call: TRBD2 (5 bases). The germline V and J ends were trimmed by 0 bases and 0 bases, with 13 bases remaining between them. The CDR3 contains 17 residues. CDR1 is SGHVS and CDR2 is FQNEAQ in the germline V gene. CDR3 sequence: CASSLAGGPGSTDTQYF. CDR3 nucleotide sequence: TGTGCCAGCAGCTTAGCCGGCGGGCCCGGAAGCACAGATACGCAGTATTTT.

The rearrangement joins TRBV7-3 to TRBJ2-2; D gene unclear. Germline V CDR1 and CDR2: SGHTA, FQGTGA. V lost 0 bases and J lost 5, with 4 bases in between. CDR3 length equals 13 residues. The CDR3 protein is CASSLTVTGELFF. In nucleotides, the CDR3 is TGTGCCAGCAGCTTAACGGTAACCGGGGAGCTGTTTTTT.